This T cell receptor beta chain was documented in a study of CD8 T cells in ankylosing spondylitis (dated by TCRdb to 2017 to 2019). Study-level background: The study profiled T cell receptor beta repertoires in healthy donors and ankylosing spondylitis patients to find disease-linked TCR variants. The whole study cohort included over 85 healthy donors and over 20 ankylosing spondylitis patients. Samples of peripheral blood were taken, and for ankylosing spondylitis patients, synovial fluid was collected as well. General conclusions and limits of the study: A TCR beta motif made up of 7 to 9 highly homologous amino acid variants appeared to be characteristic of blood from ankylosing spondylitis patients. Some motif variants were previously reported in synovial fluid and blood of reactive arthritis patients, suggesting common disease-initiation mechanisms. Significant enrichment of the disease-linked clones was reported in matched synovial fluid samples from ankylosing spondylitis patients. In peripheral blood, the disease-linked clones were found at relatively low frequencies and had a CD8+ phenotype.

The germline V gene specifies SGHTA as CDR1 and FQGNSA as CDR2. Unmatched junction bases come to 8, with V trimmed by 2 bases and J by 7 bases. The CDR3 spans 16 residues, from the cysteine through the phenylalanine. Only CDR3 DNA remains: 48 bases, in frame from the first base. This clonotype came up many times. Its antigen remains undetermined. No much larger clonotype is one base removed from it; base qualities were not supplied. TCRdb lists the instrument as Illumina HiSeq 2500. Quantitative 5'-RACE with molecular barcodes was the method used to prepare the TCR beta libraries. The authors processed their data as follows. Disease-linked TCR variants were identified with a new computational method built on a probabilistic model of VDJ rearrangement. TCRdb itself trimmed the public reads at Q25 with fastp, ran MiXCR and retained productive beta chains. Rows are unified per CDR3 protein, each entry keeping the most common DNA and genes. TCRdb, not the authors, supplied the V and J calls. The sample yields some 140,000 distinct CDR3 sequences; about 8% were counted once. Jointly, the top ten make up roughly 8% of the sample.

Synovial fluid samples and blood samples obtained from the same ankylosing spondylitis patients were matched. This receptor chain uses TRBV7-2 and TRBJ1-5; 10 middle bases align to TRBD1. The sample taken for sequencing was synovial fluid, either unsorted or a sorted T cell fraction (not recorded which). This sequence originates from a male donor with ankylosing spondylitis. The CDR3 corresponds to CASSLLGTGVGQPQHF. The sequenced DNA: TGTGCCAGCAGCTTACTCGGGACAGGGGTCGGACAGCCCCAGCATTTT.